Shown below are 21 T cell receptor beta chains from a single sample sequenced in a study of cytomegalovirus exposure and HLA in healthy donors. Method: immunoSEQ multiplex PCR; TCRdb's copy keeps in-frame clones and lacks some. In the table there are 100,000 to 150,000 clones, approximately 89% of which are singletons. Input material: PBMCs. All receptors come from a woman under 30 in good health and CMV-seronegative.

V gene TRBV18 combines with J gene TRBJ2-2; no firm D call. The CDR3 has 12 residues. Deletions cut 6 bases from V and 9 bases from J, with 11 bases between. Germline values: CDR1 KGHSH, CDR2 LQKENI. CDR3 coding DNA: TGTGCCAGCTCCCTCAATAGATGGGAGCTGTTTTTT. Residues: CASSLNRWELFF.

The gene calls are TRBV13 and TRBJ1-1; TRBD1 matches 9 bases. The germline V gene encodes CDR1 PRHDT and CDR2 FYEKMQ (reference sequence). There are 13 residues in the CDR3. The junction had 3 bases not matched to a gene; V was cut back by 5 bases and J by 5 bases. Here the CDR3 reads CASSQQGATEAFF. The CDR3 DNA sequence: TGTGCCAGCAGCCAACAGGGGGCGACTGAAGCTTTCTTT. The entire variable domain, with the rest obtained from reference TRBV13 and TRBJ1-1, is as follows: AAGVIQSPRHLIKEKRETATLKCYPIPRHDTVYWYQQGPGQDPQFLISFYEKMQSDKGSIPDRFSAQQFSDYHSELNMSSLELGDSALYFCASSQQGATEAFFGQGTRLTVV.

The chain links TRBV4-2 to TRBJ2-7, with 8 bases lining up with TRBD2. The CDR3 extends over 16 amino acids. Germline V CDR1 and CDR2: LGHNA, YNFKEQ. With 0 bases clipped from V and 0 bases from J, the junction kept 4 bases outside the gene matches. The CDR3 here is CASSQEQGLGSYEQYF. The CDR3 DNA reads TGTGCCAGCAGCCAAGAGCAGGGACTAGGCTCCTACGAGCAGTACTTC.

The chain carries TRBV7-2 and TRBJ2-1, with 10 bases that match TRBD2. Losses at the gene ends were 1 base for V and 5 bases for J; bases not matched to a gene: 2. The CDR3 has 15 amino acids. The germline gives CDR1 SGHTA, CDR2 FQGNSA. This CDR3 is CASSLGLAGDNEQFF. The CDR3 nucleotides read TGTGCCAGCAGCTTAGGCCTAGCGGGGGACAATGAGCAGTTCTTC. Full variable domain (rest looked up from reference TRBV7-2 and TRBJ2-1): GAGVSQSPSNKVTEKGKDVELRCDPISGHTALYWYRQSLGQGLEFLIYFQGNSAPDKSGLPSDRFSAERTGGSVSTLTIQRTQQEDSAVYLCASSLGLAGDNEQFFGPGTRLTVL.

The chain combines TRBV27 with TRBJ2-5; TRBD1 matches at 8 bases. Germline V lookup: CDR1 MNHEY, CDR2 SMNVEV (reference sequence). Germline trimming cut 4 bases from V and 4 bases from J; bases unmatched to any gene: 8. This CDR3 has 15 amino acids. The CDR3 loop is CASSSGTGGRETQYF. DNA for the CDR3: TGTGCCAGCAGTTCCGGGACAGGCGGTAGAGAGACCCAGTACTTC.

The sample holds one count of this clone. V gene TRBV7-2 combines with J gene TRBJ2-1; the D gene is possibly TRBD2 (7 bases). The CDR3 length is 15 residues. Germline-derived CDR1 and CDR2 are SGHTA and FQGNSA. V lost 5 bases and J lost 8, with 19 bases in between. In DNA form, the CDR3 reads TGTGCCAGCAGCGCACGCATAGGGGGGGCCGATGAGCAGTTCTTC. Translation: CASSARIGGADEQFF.

The CDR3 nucleotides read TGTGCCAGTATCCCCCATGACAGGGGGATTGAAGCTTTCTTT. Translating gives CASIPHDRGIEAFF. The genes are TRBV19 and TRBJ1-1; 9 bases are shared with TRBD1. This CDR3 is 14 amino acids long. V dropped 7 bases and J dropped 7; count of bases not matched to a gene: 10. CDR1 and CDR2 from the germline V gene are LNHDA and SQIVND (reference sequence).

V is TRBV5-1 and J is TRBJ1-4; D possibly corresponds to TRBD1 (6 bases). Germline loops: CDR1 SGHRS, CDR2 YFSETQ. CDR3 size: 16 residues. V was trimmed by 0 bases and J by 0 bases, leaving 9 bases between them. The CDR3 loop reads CASSLGHRATNEKLFF. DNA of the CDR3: TGCGCCAGCAGCTTGGGACACAGGGCAACTAATGAAAAACTGTTTTTT.

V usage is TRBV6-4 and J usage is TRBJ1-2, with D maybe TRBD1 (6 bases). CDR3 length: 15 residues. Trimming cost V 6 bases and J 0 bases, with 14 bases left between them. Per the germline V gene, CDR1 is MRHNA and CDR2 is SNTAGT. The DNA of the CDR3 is TGTGCCAGCAGCCCGGACAGACTTACTAACTATGGCTACACCTTC. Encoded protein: CASSPDRLTNYGYTF.

This chain's CDR3 is CASRTSGGADEQYF. The CDR3 region has the DNA TGTGCCAGCCGGACTAGCGGGGGGGCCGACGAGCAGTACTTC. The V call is TRBV6-1, the J call TRBJ2-7; 15 bases match TRBD2. Germline V gives CDR1 MNHNS, CDR2 SASEGT. This CDR3 is built from 14 residues. J was trimmed by 5 bases and V by 8 bases; bases with no gene match: 4.

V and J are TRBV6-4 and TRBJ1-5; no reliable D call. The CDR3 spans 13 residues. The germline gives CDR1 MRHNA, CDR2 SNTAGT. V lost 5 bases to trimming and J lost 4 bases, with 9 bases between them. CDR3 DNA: TGTGCCAGCAGTTTCGAGGAAAATCAGCCCCAGCATTTT. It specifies CASSFEENQPQHF.

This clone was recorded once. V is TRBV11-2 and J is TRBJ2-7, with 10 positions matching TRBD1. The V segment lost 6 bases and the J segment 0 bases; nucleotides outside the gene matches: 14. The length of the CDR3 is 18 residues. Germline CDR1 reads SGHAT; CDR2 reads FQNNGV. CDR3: CASRSPRDRGFASYEQYF. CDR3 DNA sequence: TGTGCCAGCAGATCACCCCGGGACAGGGGCTTTGCCTCCTACGAGCAGTACTTC.

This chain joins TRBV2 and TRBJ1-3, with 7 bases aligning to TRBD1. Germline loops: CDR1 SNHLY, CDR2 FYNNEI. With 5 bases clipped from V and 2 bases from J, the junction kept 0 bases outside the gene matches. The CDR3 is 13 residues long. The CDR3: CASSQGAGNTIYF. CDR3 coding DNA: TGTGCCAGCAGTCAGGGGGCTGGAAACACCATATATTTT.

CDR3 in DNA: TGCGCCAGCAGTAGGACGGACTATAGCAATCAGCCCCAGCATTTT. It yields the protein CASSRTDYSNQPQHF. V gene TRBV4-1 combines with J gene TRBJ1-5; the D is unclear. CDR1 MGHRA and CDR2 YSYEKL come from the germline V gene. The V and J ends lost 6 bases and 0 bases respectively, with 12 bases between them. The CDR3 totals 15 residues.

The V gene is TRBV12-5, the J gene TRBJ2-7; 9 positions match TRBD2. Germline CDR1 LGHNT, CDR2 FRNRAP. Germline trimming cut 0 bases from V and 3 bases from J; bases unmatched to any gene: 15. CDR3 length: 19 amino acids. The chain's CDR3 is CASGLVRFAGGRSIYEQYF. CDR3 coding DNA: TGTGCTAGTGGTTTGGTACGATTCGCGGGGGGGCGTTCTATCTACGAGCAGTACTTC.

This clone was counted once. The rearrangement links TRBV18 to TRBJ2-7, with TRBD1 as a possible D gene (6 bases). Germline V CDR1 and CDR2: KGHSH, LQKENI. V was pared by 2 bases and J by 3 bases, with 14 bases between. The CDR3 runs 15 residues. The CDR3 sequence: CASSPSVDRSYEQYF. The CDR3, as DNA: TGTGCCAGCTCACCAAGTGTGGACAGAAGCTACGAGCAGTACTTC.

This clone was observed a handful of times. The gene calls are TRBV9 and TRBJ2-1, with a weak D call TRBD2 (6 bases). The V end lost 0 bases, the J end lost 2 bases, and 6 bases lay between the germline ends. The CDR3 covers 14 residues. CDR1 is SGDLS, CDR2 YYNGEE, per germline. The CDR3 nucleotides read TGTGCCAGCAGCGTAGGGGGGGCCTACAATGAGCAGTTCTTC. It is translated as CASSVGGAYNEQFF.

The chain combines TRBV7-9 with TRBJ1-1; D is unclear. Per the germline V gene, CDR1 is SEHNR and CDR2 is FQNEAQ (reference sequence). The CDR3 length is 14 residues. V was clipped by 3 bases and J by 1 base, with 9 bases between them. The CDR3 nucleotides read TGTGCCAGCAGCTTGGTAGGGAGGAACACTGAAGCTTTCTTT. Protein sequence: CASSLVGRNTEAFF.

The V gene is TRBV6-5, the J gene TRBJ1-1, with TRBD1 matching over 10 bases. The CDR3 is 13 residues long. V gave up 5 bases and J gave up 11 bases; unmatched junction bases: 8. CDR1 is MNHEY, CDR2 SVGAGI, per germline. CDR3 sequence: CASSTDRGGTAFF. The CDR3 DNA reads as TGTGCCAGCAGTACGGACAGGGGGGGTACGGCTTTCTTT.

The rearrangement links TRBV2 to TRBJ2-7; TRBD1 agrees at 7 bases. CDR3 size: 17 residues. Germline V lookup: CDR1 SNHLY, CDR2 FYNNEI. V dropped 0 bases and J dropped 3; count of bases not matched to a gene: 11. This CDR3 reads CASSEAPRTGDHYEQYF. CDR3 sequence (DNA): TGTGCCAGCAGTGAAGCGCCCCGGACAGGAGACCACTACGAGCAGTACTTC.

CDR3 in DNA: TGTGCCAGCAGCTTAATCGGACAGGAAACCTACGAGCAGTACTTC. Translating it yields CASSLIGQETYEQYF. The rearrangement links TRBV7-3 to TRBJ2-7; 7 bases align to TRBD1. The germline CDR1 and CDR2 sequences are SGHTA and FQGTGA. This CDR3 comprises 15 residues. Trimming cost V 1 base and J 2 bases; bases outside gene matches: 5.